The text below deals with one T cell receptor (beta chain). Its target is unknown. Germline is not matched at one junction end, which may reflect a read error. The data are from a study of cytomegalovirus exposure and HLA in healthy donors. Overall study findings and caveats: Cytomegalovirus association was assigned to approximately 160 TCR beta chains.

The CDR3 length is 15 residues. Germline assignment: CDR1 SEHNR and CDR2 FQNEAQ (reference sequence). PCR used 60 Vbeta primers and 13 Jbeta primers. This table comes from immunoSEQ multiplex PCR, and its TCRdb copy is limited to in-frame clones, with some not included. The repertoire includes around 100,000 clones, roughly 74% of them detected once, and approximately 2% sits in the top ten. The V gene is TRBV7-9, the J gene TRBJ1-6; possibly TRBD1 for D (6 bases). Sequenced input: PBMCs. The sequence was collected from a woman between 40 and 50 years old in good health and CMV-seronegative. The CDR3 loop reads CSSSSGAGGGSPLHF. Written as DNA, the CDR3 is TGTTCCAGCAGCTCTGGGGCAGGTGGGGGCTCACCCCTCCACTTT.